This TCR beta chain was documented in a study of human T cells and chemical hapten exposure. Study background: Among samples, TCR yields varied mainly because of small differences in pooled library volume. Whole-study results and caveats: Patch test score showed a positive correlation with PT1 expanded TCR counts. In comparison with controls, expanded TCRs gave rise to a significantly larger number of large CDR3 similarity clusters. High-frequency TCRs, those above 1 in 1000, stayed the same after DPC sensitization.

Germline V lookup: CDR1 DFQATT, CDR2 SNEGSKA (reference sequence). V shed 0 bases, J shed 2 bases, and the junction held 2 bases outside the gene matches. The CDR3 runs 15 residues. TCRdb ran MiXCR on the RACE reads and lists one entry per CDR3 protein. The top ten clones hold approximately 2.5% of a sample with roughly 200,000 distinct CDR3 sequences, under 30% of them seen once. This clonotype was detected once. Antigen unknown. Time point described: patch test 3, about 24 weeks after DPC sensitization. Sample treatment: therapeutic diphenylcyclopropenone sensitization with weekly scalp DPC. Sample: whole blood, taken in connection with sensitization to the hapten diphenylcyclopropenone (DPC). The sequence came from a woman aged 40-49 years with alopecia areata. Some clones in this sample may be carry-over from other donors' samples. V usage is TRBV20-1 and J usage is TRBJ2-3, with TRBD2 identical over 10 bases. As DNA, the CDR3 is TGCAGTGCTAGAGAGACTAGCGGGCTCACAGATACGCAGTATTTT. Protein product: CSARETSGLTDTQYF.